This T cell receptor (beta chain) emerged from a study of T-cell memory formation after mild COVID-19. Each CDR3 protein gets one entry after TCRdb re-called the 5' RACE reads with MiXCR. The data show 400,000 to 450,000 distinct CDR3 sequences, more than 15% seen once. Study-level results: Clones contracting day 15 to 85 were balanced CD4/CD8; later expanders leaned CD4+.

This clonotype was picked up a small number of times. Its target is unknown. The TCR sequence derives from a man between 18 and 29 years old who had mild COVID-19 (a few samples of this study predate the infection). Cell type and time point are not known. Sequences were obtained from PBMCs or a T cell subset sorted from them (not recorded which).

CDR3 coding DNA: TGCAGTGCTAGAGATCGGGACCGGGAGCTGTTTTTT. This gives the protein CSARDRDRELFF. V usage is TRBV20-1 and J usage is TRBJ2-2; D may match TRBD1 or TRBD2 (5 bases each). Per germline, CDR1 DFQATT and CDR2 SNEGSKA (reference sequence). The CDR3 contains 12 residues. V was trimmed by 0 bases and J by 9 bases, leaving 8 bases between them.